This T cell receptor beta chain was recovered during a study of blood T cell repertoires in COVID-19. Study details: Sites in the United States, Italy and Spain provided acute and convalescent COVID-19 samples.

Each participant's cohort was designated according to participant-reported clinical history. CDR3 size: 16 residues. V shed 4 bases, J shed 1 base, and the junction held 3 bases outside the gene matches. Germline V gives CDR1 WNHNN, CDR2 SYGVQD (reference sequence). Generated by immunoSEQ multiplex PCR, the TCRdb table keeps only in-frame clones and is missing some. The sample lists 300,000 to 400,000 clones, roughly 88% occurring once. This chain connects TRBV10-1 to TRBJ2-1; 11 bases align to TRBD1. Sequenced material: PBMCs or T cells enriched from blood (not recorded which). This receptor was obtained from a woman aged 25-40 years with acute COVID-19. The DNA of the CDR3 is TGCGCCAGCAGTGCCGGGACAGGGGGATCCTACAATGAGCAGTTCTTC. Residues: CASSAGTGGSYNEQFF.